A single sample is the source of the 5 T cell receptor beta chains below, sequenced in a study of shared clonotypes between healthy human individuals. The assay was immunoSEQ multiplex PCR, and TCRdb's table has in-frame clones only and misses some. Here the sample spans about 980,000 clones, less than 85% being singletons. The specimen was memory CD4+ T cells sorted from blood. Documented subset: CD45RA-negative fraction. The origin of the receptors is a man aged 18 to 29 in good health.

V is TRBV2 and J is TRBJ2-1; TRBD1 is a possible D gene (5 bases). The CDR3 sequence is 15 residues long. V shed 4 bases and J shed 4 bases, with 14 bases lying between them. Germline-derived CDR1 and CDR2 are SNHLY and FYNNEI. The CDR3 DNA reads TGTGCCAGCAGTGGAAGGGGAAGGACATACAATGAGCAGTTCTTC. Encoded protein: CASSGRGRTYNEQFF. The variable domain in full, with the rest retrieved from reference TRBV2 and TRBJ2-1, is EPEVTQTPSHQVTQMGQEVILRCVPISNHLYFYWYRQILGQKVEFLVSFYNNEISEKSEIFDDQFSVERPDGSNFTLKIRSTKLEDSAMYFCASSGRGRTYNEQFFGPGTRLTVL.

This clone was found many times. The chain links TRBV5-1 to TRBJ2-7, with D possibly TRBD1 on 5 matching bases. CDR1 and CDR2 (germline): SGHRS, YFSETQ. This CDR3 has 16 residues. Trimming removed 0 bases from V and 2 bases from J, with 15 bases in between. CDR3 in DNA: TGCGCCAGCAGCTTGGACCCCGGCAGGGTACCCTACGAGCAGTACTTC. This encodes CASSLDPGRVPYEQYF.

The chain combines TRBV6-1 with TRBJ2-2; possibly TRBD1 for D (5 bases). The germline V gene encodes CDR1 MNHNS and CDR2 SASEGT. V was pared by 5 bases and J by 3 bases, with 13 bases between. This CDR3 comprises 15 residues. The CDR3 here is CASSSEDIYTGELFF. The CDR3 bases are TGTGCCAGCAGTAGCGAGGACATTTACACCGGGGAGCTGTTTTTT.

This clone was seen only once. The genes are TRBV6-4 and TRBJ1-1; the D gene is possibly TRBD1 (5 bases). The CDR3 is made up of 13 amino acids. V dropped 6 bases and J dropped 3 bases, with 11 bases sitting between them. Germline V CDR1 and CDR2: MRHNA, SNTAGT. The CDR3 DNA follows: TGTGCCAGCAGGGGAGGGGTGGACACTGAAGCTTTCTTT. Its protein is CASRGGVDTEAFF.

This chain uses TRBV6-1 with TRBJ2-7; D possibly corresponds to TRBD1 (6 bases). V was cut by 7 bases and J by 1 base, with 14 bases left in between. Germline V gene data show CDR1 as MNHNS and CDR2 as SASEGT. The CDR3 runs to 14 residues. CDR3 DNA: TGTGCCAGCATCGACCAAGGGGGTTCCTACGAGCAGTACTTC. Amino acid sequence: CASIDQGGSYEQYF.